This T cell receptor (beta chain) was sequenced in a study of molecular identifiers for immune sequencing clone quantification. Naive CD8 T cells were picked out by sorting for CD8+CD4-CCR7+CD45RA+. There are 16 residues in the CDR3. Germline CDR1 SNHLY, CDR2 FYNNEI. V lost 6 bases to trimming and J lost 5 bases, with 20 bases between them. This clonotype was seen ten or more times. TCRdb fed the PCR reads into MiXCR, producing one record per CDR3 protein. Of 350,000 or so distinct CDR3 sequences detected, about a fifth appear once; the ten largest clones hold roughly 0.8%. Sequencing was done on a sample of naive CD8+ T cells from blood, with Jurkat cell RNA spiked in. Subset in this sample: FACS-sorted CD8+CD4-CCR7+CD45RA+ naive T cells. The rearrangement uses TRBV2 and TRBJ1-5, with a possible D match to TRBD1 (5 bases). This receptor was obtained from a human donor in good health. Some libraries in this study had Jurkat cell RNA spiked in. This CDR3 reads CASSTPTGREYQPQHF. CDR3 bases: TGTGCCAGCAGCACACCCACGGGACGGGAGTATCAGCCCCAGCATTTT.